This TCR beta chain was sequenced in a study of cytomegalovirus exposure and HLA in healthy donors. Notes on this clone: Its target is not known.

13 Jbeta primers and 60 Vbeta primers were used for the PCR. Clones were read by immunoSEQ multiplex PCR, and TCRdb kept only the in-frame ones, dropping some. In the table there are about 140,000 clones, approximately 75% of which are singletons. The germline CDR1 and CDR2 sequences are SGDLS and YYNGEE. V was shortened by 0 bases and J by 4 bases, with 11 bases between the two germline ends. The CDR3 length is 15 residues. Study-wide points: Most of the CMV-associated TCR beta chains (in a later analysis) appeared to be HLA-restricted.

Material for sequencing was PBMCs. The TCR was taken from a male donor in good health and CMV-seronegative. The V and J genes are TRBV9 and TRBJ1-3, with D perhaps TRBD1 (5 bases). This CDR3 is CASSVEGRAGNTIYF. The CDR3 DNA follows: TGTGCCAGCAGCGTAGAAGGCAGGGCGGGAAACACCATATATTTT. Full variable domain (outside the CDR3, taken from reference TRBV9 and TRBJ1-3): DSGVTQTPKHLITATGQRVTLRCSPRSGDLSVYWYQQSLDQGLQFLIQYYNGEERAKGNILERFSAQQFPDLHSELNLSSLELGDSALYFCASSVEGRAGNTIYFGEGSWLTVV.